Listed below are T cell receptor beta chains from one sample, sequenced in a study of cytomegalovirus exposure and HLA in healthy donors. Some clones are missing from TCRdb's copy, which holds only in-frame ones; the method was immunoSEQ multiplex PCR. The data hold approximately 140,000 clones, with roughly three quarters observed a single time. Sequenced: PBMCs. The receptor source for this set is a woman aged 55-69 years in good health and CMV-seronegative. Each CDR3 is given without its conserved first and last residue. The order of the fields is V gene, J gene, CDR3 length, CDR3 protein.

v_gene: TRBV5-1
j_gene: TRBJ2-3
len: 14
CDR3aa: ASSLGQGSYTDTQY

v_gene: TRBV18
j_gene: TRBJ2-3
len: 13
CDR3aa: ASSPQTGGTDTQY

v_gene: TRBV2
j_gene: TRBJ2-5
len: 10
CDR3aa: ASSQNRETQY

v_gene: TRBV28
j_gene: TRBJ2-7
len: 14
CDR3aa: ASSSSPGGGTYEQY

v_gene: TRBV6-5
j_gene: TRBJ1-4
len: 13
CDR3aa: ASRFSRGQGEKLF

v_gene: TRBV5-4
j_gene: TRBJ1-2
len: 13
CDR3aa: ASSPNSGTGYGYT

v_gene: TRBV7-9
j_gene: TRBJ2-2
len: 14
CDR3aa: ASNSHRTSSRGELF

v_gene: TRBV9
j_gene: TRBJ2-1
len: 14
CDR3aa: ASSVGSGGAIDEQF

v_gene: TRBV27
j_gene: TRBJ2-7
len: 14
CDR3aa: ASSPQGGIRNYEQY

v_gene: TRBV30
j_gene: TRBJ1-2
len: 13
CDR3aa: AWSGLGSYNYGYT

v_gene: TRBV9
j_gene: TRBJ1-2
len: 11
CDR3aa: ASSARSNYGYT

v_gene: TRBV5-1
j_gene: TRBJ2-1
len: 12
CDR3aa: ASRETGSYNEQF

v_gene: TRBV18
j_gene: TRBJ1-1
len: 12
CDR3aa: ASSPLKAGTEAF

v_gene: TRBV9
j_gene: TRBJ2-7
len: 11
CDR3aa: ASSVGAGYEQY

v_gene: TRBV29-1
j_gene: TRBJ2-5
len: 11
CDR3aa: SVVRGLVETQY

v_gene: TRBV6-1
j_gene: TRBJ2-7
len: 11
CDR3aa: ATGQASSYEQY

v_gene: TRBV5-5
j_gene: TRBJ2-7
len: 13
CDR3aa: ASSFDGQGTYEQY

v_gene: TRBV5-1
j_gene: TRBJ2-7
len: 13
CDR3aa: ASSLVGLAGYEQY

v_gene: TRBV7-2
j_gene: TRBJ1-5
len: 13
CDR3aa: ASSRGWEGNQPQH

v_gene: TRBV7-9
j_gene: TRBJ1-4
len: 11
CDR3aa: ASVASTNEKLF

v_gene: TRBV5-1
j_gene: TRBJ2-7
len: 13
CDR3aa: ASSSFGGGSYEQY

v_gene: TRBV7-9
j_gene: TRBJ1-2
len: 13
CDR3aa: ASSKAFGQWYGYT

v_gene: TRBV7-8
j_gene: TRBJ2-7
len: 13
CDR3aa: ASSPARRISYEQY

v_gene: TRBV19
j_gene: TRBJ2-1
len: 15
CDR3aa: ASSIRLAMGSYNEQF

v_gene: TRBV6-1
j_gene: TRBJ1-1
len: 12
CDR3aa: ASSESGGGTEAF

v_gene: TRBV28
j_gene: TRBJ2-2
len: 15
CDR3aa: ASSSQMVAGGTGELF

v_gene: TRBV11-3
j_gene: TRBJ1-1
len: 13
CDR3aa: ASSLDGRRNTEAF

v_gene: TRBV19
j_gene: TRBJ1-5
len: 11
CDR3aa: ASSLDSNQPQH

v_gene: TRBV13
j_gene: TRBJ2-7
len: 11
CDR3aa: ASSPPGAYEQY

v_gene: TRBV4-1
j_gene: TRBJ2-7
len: 13
CDR3aa: ASSQGDHQPYEQY

v_gene: TRBV7-8
j_gene: TRBJ1-1
len: 12
CDR3aa: ASAQDRVSTEAF

v_gene: TRBV6-1
j_gene: TRBJ1-5
len: 10
CDR3aa: AIGTGNQPQH

v_gene: TRBV11-3
j_gene: TRBJ2-5
len: 11
CDR3aa: ASSLDVRETQY

v_gene: TRBV18
j_gene: TRBJ2-1
len: 11
CDR3aa: ASSPPLRGEQF

v_gene: TRBV5-6
j_gene: TRBJ2-5
len: 13
CDR3aa: ASSFFSASGETQY

v_gene: TRBV29-1
j_gene: TRBJ1-4
len: 11
CDR3aa: SALRSGDEKLF

v_gene: TRBV13
j_gene: TRBJ2-7
len: 14
CDR3aa: ASSLSGGMSSYEQY

v_gene: TRBV28
j_gene: TRBJ2-7
len: 14
CDR3aa: ASSPTISTAPYEQY

v_gene: TRBV6-5
j_gene: TRBJ1-3
len: 13
CDR3aa: ASSPTGLVGNTIY

v_gene: TRBV29-1
j_gene: TRBJ2-1
len: 13
CDR3aa: SVEASGTSYNEQF